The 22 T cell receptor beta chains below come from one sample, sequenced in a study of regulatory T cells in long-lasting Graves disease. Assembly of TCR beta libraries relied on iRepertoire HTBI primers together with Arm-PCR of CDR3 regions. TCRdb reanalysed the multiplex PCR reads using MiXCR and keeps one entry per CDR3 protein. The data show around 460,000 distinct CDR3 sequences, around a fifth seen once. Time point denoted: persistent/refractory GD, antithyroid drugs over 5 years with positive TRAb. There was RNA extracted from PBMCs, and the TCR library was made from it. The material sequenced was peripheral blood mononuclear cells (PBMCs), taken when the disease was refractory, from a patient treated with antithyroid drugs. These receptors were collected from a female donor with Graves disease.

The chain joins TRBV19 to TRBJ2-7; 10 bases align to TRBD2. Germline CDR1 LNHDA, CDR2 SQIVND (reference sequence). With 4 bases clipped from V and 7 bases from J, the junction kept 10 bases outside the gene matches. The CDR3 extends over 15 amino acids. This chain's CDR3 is CASSTRAGGVGEQYF. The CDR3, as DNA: TGTGCCAGTAGTACCCGAGCGGGAGGGGTAGGAGAGCAGTACTTC.

CDR3 nucleotide sequence: TGTGCCAGCAGTCCCCCCTGGGAGGAGAACGAGCAGTACTTC. It is translated as CASSPPWEENEQYF. V is TRBV7-2 and J is TRBJ2-7; TRBD2 is a possible D gene (6 bases). Per germline, CDR1 SGHTA and CDR2 FQGNSA. This CDR3 has 14 amino acids. Trimming left V 6 bases short and J 5 bases short, with 17 bases between.

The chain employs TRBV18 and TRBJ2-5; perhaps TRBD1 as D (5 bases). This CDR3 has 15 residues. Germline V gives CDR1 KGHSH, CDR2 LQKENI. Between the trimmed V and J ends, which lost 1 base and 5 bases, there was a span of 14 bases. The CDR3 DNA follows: TGTGCCAGCTCACCACAGGGCAGGGCTGCGGAGACCCAGTACTTC. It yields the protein CASSPQGRAAETQYF.

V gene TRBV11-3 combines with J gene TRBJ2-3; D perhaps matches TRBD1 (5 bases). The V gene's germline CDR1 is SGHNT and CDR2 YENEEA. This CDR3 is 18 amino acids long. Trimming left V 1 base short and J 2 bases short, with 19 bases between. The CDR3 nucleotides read TGTGCCAGCAGCTTAGGATATTGGACACCCCTTACCACAGATACGCAGTATTTT. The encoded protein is CASSLGYWTPLTTDTQYF.

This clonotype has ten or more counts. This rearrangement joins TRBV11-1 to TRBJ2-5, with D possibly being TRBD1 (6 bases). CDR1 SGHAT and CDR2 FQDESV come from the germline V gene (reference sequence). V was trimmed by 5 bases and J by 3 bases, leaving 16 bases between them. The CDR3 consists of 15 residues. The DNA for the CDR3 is TGTGCCAGCAGCGTAACCGGGGCAGGGGAAGAGACCCAGTACTTC. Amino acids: CASSVTGAGEETQYF.

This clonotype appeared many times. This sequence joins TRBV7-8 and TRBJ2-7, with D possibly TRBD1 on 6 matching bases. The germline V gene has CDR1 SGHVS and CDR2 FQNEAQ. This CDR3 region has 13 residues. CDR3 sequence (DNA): TGTGCTTCCACCTCAGGGGATGCCTACGAGCAGTACTTC. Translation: CASTSGDAYEQYF.

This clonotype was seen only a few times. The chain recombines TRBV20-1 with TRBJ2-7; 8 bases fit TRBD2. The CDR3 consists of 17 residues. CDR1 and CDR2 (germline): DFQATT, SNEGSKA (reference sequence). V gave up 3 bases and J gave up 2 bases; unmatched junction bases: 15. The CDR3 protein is CSARSAPGAGGTYEQYF. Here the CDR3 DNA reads TGCAGTGCTAGGTCCGCCCCTGGGGCGGGGGGAACCTACGAGCAGTACTTC.

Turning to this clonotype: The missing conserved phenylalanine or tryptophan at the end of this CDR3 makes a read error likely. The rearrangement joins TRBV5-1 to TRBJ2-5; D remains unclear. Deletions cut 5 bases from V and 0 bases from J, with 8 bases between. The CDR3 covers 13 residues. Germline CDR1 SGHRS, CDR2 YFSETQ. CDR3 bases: TGCGCCAGCAGAGGAGAGCACCAAGAGACCCAGTACCTC. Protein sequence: CASRGEHQETQYL.

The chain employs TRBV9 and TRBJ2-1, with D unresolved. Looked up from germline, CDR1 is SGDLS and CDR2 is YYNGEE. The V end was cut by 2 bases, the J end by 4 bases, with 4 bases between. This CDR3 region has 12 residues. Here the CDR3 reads CASSVGYNEQFF. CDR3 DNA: TGTGCCAGCAGCGTCGGGTACAATGAGCAGTTCTTC. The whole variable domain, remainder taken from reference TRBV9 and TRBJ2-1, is DSGVTQTPKHLITATGQRVTLRCSPRSGDLSVYWYQQSLDQGLQFLIQYYNGEERAKGNILERFSAQQFPDLHSELNLSSLELGDSALYFCASSVGYNEQFFGPGTRLTVL.

The CDR3 protein is CSVVGDRNIQYF. CDR3 nucleotides: TGCAGCGTTGTAGGGGATAGAAACATTCAGTACTTC. The chain combines TRBV29-1 with TRBJ2-4; possible D gene TRBD1, 5 bases. This CDR3 spans 12 amino acids. Germline V gives CDR1 SQVTM, CDR2 ANQGSEA. V lost 4 bases and J 6 bases, leaving 10 bases between the germline ends.

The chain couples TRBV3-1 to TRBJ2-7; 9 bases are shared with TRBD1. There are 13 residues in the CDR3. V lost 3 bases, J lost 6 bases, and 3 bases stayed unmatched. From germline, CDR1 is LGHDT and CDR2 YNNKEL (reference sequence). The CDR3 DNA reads TGTGCCAGCAGCCATGACAGGGGGAGCGAGCAGTACTTC. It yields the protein CASSHDRGSEQYF.

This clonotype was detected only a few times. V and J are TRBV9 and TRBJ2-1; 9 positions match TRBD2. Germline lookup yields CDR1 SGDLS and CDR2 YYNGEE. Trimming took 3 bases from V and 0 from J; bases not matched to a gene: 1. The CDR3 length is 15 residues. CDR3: CASSDSGSSYNEQFF. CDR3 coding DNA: TGTGCCAGCAGCGATAGCGGGAGCTCCTACAATGAGCAGTTCTTC. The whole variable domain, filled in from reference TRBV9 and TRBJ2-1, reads DSGVTQTPKHLITATGQRVTLRCSPRSGDLSVYWYQQSLDQGLQFLIQYYNGEERAKGNILERFSAQQFPDLHSELNLSSLELGDSALYFCASSDSGSSYNEQFFGPGTRLTVL.

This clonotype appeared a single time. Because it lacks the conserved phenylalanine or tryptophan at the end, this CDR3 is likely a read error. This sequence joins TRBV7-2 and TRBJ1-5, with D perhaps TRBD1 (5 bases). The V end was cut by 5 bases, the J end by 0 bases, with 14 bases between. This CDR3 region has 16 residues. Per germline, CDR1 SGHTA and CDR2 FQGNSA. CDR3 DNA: TGTGCCAGCAGCAAGAACCAGGGTTATAGCAATCAGCCCCAGCATCTT. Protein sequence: CASSKNQGYSNQPQHL.

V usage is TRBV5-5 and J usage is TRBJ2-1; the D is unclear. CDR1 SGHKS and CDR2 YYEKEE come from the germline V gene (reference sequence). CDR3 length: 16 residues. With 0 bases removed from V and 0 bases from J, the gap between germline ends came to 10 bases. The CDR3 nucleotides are TGTGCCAGCAGCTTGGTCAGGCTGAGCTCCTACAATGAGCAGTTCTTC. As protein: CASSLVRLSSYNEQFF.

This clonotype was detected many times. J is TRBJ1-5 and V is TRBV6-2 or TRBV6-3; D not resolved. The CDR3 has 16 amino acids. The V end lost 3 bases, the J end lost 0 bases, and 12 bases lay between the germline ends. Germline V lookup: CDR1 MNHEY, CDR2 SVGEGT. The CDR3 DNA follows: TGTGCCAGCAGTTATGTAGGCGGGCGTAGCAATCAGCCCCAGCATTTT. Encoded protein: CASSYVGGRSNQPQHF.

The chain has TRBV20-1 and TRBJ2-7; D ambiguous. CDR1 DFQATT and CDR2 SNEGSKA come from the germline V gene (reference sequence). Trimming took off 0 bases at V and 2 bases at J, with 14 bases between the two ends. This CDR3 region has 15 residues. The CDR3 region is CSARDRRTPAYEQYF. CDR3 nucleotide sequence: TGCAGTGCTAGAGATCGGAGAACCCCGGCCTACGAGCAGTACTTC.

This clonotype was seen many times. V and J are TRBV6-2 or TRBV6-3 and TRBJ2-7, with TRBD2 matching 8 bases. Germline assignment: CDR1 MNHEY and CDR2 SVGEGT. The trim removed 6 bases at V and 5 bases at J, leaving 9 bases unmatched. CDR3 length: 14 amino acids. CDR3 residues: CASSASGTRNEQYF. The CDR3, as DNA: TGTGCCAGCAGCGCCTCCGGGACTAGGAACGAGCAGTACTTC.

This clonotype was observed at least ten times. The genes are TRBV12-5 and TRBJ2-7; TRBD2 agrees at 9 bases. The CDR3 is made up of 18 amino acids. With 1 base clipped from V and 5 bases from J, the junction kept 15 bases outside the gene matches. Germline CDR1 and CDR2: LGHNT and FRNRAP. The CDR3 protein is CASGLAQPISGSDDEQYF. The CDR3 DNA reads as TGTGCTAGTGGTTTGGCCCAGCCGATTAGCGGGAGCGACGACGAGCAGTACTTC.

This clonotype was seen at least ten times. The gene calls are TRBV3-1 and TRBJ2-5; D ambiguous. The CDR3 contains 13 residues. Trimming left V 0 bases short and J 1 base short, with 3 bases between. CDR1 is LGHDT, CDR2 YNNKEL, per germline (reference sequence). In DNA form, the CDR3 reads TGTGCCAGCAGCCAAGATATCCAAGAGACCCAGTACTTC. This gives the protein CASSQDIQETQYF.

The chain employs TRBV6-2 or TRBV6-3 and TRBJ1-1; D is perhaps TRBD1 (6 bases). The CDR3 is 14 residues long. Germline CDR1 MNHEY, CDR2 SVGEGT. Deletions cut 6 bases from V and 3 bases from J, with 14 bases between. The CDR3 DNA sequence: TGTGCCAGCAGCCACGGGGGGGCAGACACTGAAGCTTTCTTT. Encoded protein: CASSHGGADTEAFF.

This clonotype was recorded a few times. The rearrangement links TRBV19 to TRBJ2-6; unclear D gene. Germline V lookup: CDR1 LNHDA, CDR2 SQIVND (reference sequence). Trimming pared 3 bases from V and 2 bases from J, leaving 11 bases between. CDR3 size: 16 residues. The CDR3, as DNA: TGTGCCAGTAGTATTCCGGTCCGGGCTGGGGCCAACGTCCTGACTTTC. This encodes CASSIPVRAGANVLTF.

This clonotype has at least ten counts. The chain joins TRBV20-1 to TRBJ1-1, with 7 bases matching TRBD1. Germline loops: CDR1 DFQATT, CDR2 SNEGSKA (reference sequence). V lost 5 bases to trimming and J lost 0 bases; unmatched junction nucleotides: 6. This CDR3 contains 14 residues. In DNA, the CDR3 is TGCAGTGCTGGCCTGGACAGGATGAACACTGAAGCTTTCTTT. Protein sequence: CSAGLDRMNTEAFF.